This entry lists 11 T cell receptor beta chains sequenced from one sample in a study of read filtering for tumor transcriptome and immune sequencing. From 300 to 450 ng of RNA, a library with molecular barcoded alpha/delta and beta/gamma adaptors was made. TCRdb called the reads again in MiXCR, with one record for every CDR3 protein. This table holds 90,000 or so distinct CDR3 sequences, roughly a fifth found once. Sample: a population of CD138-negative cells sorted from bone marrow. The receptors come from a donor at least 40 years old with multiple myeloma.

This clonotype was found many times. The chain has TRBV2 and TRBJ1-5; D remains ambiguous. Germline V gene sequence: CDR1 SNHLY, CDR2 FYNNEI. This CDR3 has 17 residues. Trimming shortened V by 2 bases and J by 0 bases, and 14 bases separated the two germline ends. This CDR3 reads CASSEIWWPVSNQPQHF. DNA for the CDR3: TGTGCCAGCAGTGAAATTTGGTGGCCGGTTAGCAATCAGCCCCAGCATTTT.

V usage is TRBV2 and J usage is TRBJ2-2, with TRBD1 matching 7 bases. The V gene's germline CDR1 is SNHLY and CDR2 FYNNEI. The V gene end was trimmed by 9 bases and the J gene end by 4 bases; junction bases not matched to a gene: 8. This CDR3 is built from 14 residues. CDR3 nucleotides: TGTGCCAGTCAACGGGACAGCTTCACCGGGGAGCTGTTTTTT. Translating gives CASQRDSFTGELFF. The full variable domain, rest sourced from reference TRBV2 and TRBJ2-2, is EPEVTQTPSHQVTQMGQEVILRCVPISNHLYFYWYRQILGQKVEFLVSFYNNEISEKSEIFDDQFSVERPDGSNFTLKIRSTKLEDSAMYFCASQRDSFTGELFFGEGSRLTVL.

In its sample, this clonotype was seen many times. The chain is built from TRBV5-1 and TRBJ2-1; the match to TRBD1 covers 10 bases. Germline trimming cut 4 bases from V and 7 bases from J; bases unmatched to any gene: 5. CDR3 length: 14 residues. The germline gives CDR1 SGHRS, CDR2 YFSETQ. The CDR3 spells CASSRGQGRNEQFF. The CDR3 nucleotides read TGCGCCAGCAGCAGGGGACAGGGGAGGAATGAGCAGTTCTTC.

Turning to this clonotype: Mismatch with germline at one junction end may stem from a read error. The chain has TRBV2 and TRBJ2-5; D call uncertain. The germline V gene has CDR1 SNHLY and CDR2 FYNNEI. CDR3 size: 14 residues. The CDR3 here is CASSESTNQGTQYF. The CDR3 DNA is TGTGCCAGCAGTGAAAGTACAAACCAAGGGACCCAGTACTTC.

This clonotype came up many times. The chain uses TRBV3-1 and TRBJ1-4; perhaps TRBD1 as D (6 bases). This CDR3 has 13 residues. Trimming cost V 4 bases and J 5 bases, with 8 bases left between them. Germline CDR1 and CDR2: LGHDT and YNNKEL (reference sequence). The CDR3 loop reads CASSRTVNEKLFF. CDR3 nucleotides: TGTGCCAGCAGCCGGACAGTGAATGAAAAACTGTTTTTT.

About this clonotype itself: Just one base apart from a much larger clone, this may be a read error. The chain recombines TRBV28 with TRBJ1-4; maybe TRBD1 (6 bases). Germline CDR1 MDHEN, CDR2 SYDVKM. The CDR3 length is 16 residues. The chain's CDR3 is CASSPLLTGVNEELFF. CDR3 in DNA: TGTGCCAGCAGTCCTCTTCTGACAGGCGTGAATGAAGAACTGTTTTTT.

This clonotype was observed at least ten times. CDR3 sequence reads: CASRTMRTLKSSPLHF. CDR3 nucleotides: TGTGCCAGCAGGACAATGAGGACTCTCAAAAGTTCACCCCTCCACTTT. J is TRBJ1-6 and V is TRBV6-1; no definite D call. The CDR3 consists of 16 residues. CDR1 and CDR2 from the germline V gene are MNHNS and SASEGT. V lost 6 bases to trimming and J lost 9 bases, with 21 bases between them.

There are many counts of this clonotype. The chain employs TRBV4-2 and TRBJ2-6, with 9 bases lining up with TRBD2. The CDR3 totals 19 residues. V gave up 1 base and J gave up 2 bases; unmatched junction bases: 9. CDR1 and CDR2 (germline): LGHNA, YNFKEQ. The CDR3, as DNA: TGTGCCAGCAGCCAAGCAGCTAGCGGGGCCCGAGCTGGGGCCAACGTCCTGACTTTC. It encodes CASSQAASGARAGANVLTF.

This clonotype appeared a few times. Being one base from a much bigger clone, this may be a read error. The rearrangement uses TRBV11-3 and TRBJ2-1; D not certain. The CDR3 spans 12 residues. In germline, CDR1 is SGHNT, CDR2 YENEEA. The CDR3 protein is CAGSSPGHEQFF. Here the CDR3 DNA reads TGTGCCGGCAGCTCGCCTGGGCATGAGCAGTTCTTC.

V is TRBV5-1 and J is TRBJ1-4, with D unclear. Trimming shortened V by 4 bases and J by 6 bases, and 19 bases separated the two germline ends. The CDR3 loop spans 16 amino acids. In germline, CDR1 is SGHRS, CDR2 YFSETQ. CDR3 in DNA: TGCGCCAGCAGCCCACCCGGCGGCAGTTCTGATGAAAAACTGTTTTTT. This gives the protein CASSPPGGSSDEKLFF.

This clonotype was seen ten or more times. The chain employs TRBV7-3 and TRBJ2-5; 8 positions agree with TRBD1. The CDR3 is made up of 15 amino acids. Trimming at V came to 5 bases and at J to 5 bases, leaving 10 bases not matched to a gene. From germline, CDR1 is SGHTA and CDR2 FQGTGA. The CDR3 protein is CASSIGQGMLETQYF. The CDR3 DNA follows: TGTGCCAGCAGCATCGGACAGGGAATGTTGGAGACCCAGTACTTC. The complete variable domain, with remaining parts taken from reference TRBV7-3 and TRBJ2-5, reads GAGVSQTPSNKVTEKGKYVELRCDPISGHTALYWYRQSLGQGPEFLIYFQGTGAADDSGLPNDRFFAVRPEGSVSTLKIQRTERGDSAVYLCASSIGQGMLETQYFGPGTRLLVL.